This is a list of T cell receptor beta chains from one sample in a study of blood T cell repertoires in COVID-19. Sequencing used immunoSEQ multiplex PCR; TCRdb keeps in-frame clones, though not all of them. The table records around 64,000 clones, 85% to 90% of them present only once. The sample taken for sequencing was peripheral blood. The source is a man aged 50 to 59 with active COVID-19. The CDR3 runs from the conserved cysteine through the conserved F or W. The D gene is left open where the match is weak. Clone size is stated in some rows and not others, as once, few, many or a class when expanded.

TRBJ2-7	TRBD1	TRBV5-8	-	CASRRTGSYEQYF	TGTGCCAGCAGACGGACAGGGTCCTACGAGCAGTACTTC
TRBJ2-1	TRBD2	TRBV24-1	-	CATSDIGAGATFF	TGTGCCACCAGTGATATCGGAGCGGGAGCCACGTTCTTC
TRBJ2-1	TRBD2	TRBV5-4	-	CASSSWTSGRAGGNEQFF	TGTGCCAGCAGCTCCTGGACTAGCGGGAGGGCCGGTGGCAATGAGCAGTTCTTC
TRBJ1-4	-	TRBV7-2	-	CASSRGGTNEKLFF	TGTGCCAGCAGCCGGGGAGGTACTAATGAAAAACTGTTTTTT
TRBJ2-7	TRBD2	TRBV28	-	CASSLDPSGRYEQYF	TGTGCCAGCAGTTTAGACCCTAGCGGGAGGTACGAGCAGTACTTC
TRBJ2-1	TRBD2	TRBV15	-	CATRNKRESYNEQFF	TGTGCCACCAGAAATAAGCGGGAGTCCTACAATGAGCAGTTCTTC
TRBJ2-2	TRBD2	TRBV28	-	CASSLSGAALTGELFF	TGTGCCAGCAGTTTGAGCGGGGCGGCACTCACCGGGGAGCTGTTTTTT
TRBJ1-2	-	TRBV5-1	-	CASSLDDRGYGYTF	TGCGCCAGCAGCTTGGACGACAGAGGATATGGCTACACCTTC
TRBJ1-1	TRBD1	TRBV19	-	CASSQPRQGHTEAFF	TGTGCCAGTAGTCAACCTCGACAGGGTCACACTGAAGCTTTCTTT
TRBJ2-5	-	TRBV5-1	-	CASSLKGEGETQYF	TGCGCCAGCAGCTTAAAGGGGGAAGGAGAGACCCAGTACTTC
TRBJ1-5	TRBD1	TRBV4-1	-	CASSQAGGSESNQPQHF	TGCGCCAGCAGCCAAGCAGGGGGCAGTGAAAGCAATCAGCCCCAGCATTTT
TRBJ2-7	-	TRBV4-1	-	CASSHGPEGAYEQYF	TGCGCCAGCAGCCATGGTCCGGAGGGGGCTTACGAGCAGTACTTC
TRBJ2-7	-	TRBV5-1	-	CASRRVAGTYEQYF	TGCGCCAGCAGACGTGTGGCAGGGACCTACGAGCAGTACTTC
TRBJ2-2	TRBD2	TRBV15	-	CATSRTSDNTGELFF	TGTGCCACCAGCAGGACTAGCGATAACACCGGGGAGCTGTTTTTT
TRBJ2-2	-	TRBV7-2	once	CASSLALAGGTGELFF	TGTGCCAGCAGCTTAGCGCTGGCAGGTGGAACCGGGGAGCTGTTTTTT
TRBJ2-3	-	TRBV15	-	CATSRDRGSTDTQYF	TGTGCCACCAGCAGAGATAGGGGATCGACAGATACGCAGTATTTT
TRBJ2-1	TRBD2	TRBV7-8	-	CASSPGTSGFSNEQFF	TGTGCCAGCAGTCCCGGGACTAGCGGTTTTAGCAATGAGCAGTTCTTC
TRBJ2-5	-	TRBV19	-	CASSANRERTQETQYF	TGTGCCAGTAGTGCAAACAGGGAAAGGACCCAAGAGACCCAGTACTTC
TRBJ2-1	TRBD2	TRBV4-3	-	CASSQGAGGHNEQFF	TGCGCCAGCAGCCAGGGAGCGGGAGGCCACAATGAGCAGTTCTTC
TRBJ1-2	-	TRBV2	-	CASSEWASANYGYTF	TGTGCCAGCAGCGAGTGGGCCTCAGCTAACTATGGCTACACCTTC
TRBJ1-2	-	TRBV24-1	-	CATSVGAGGYTF	TGTGCCACCAGTGTGGGGGCAGGGGGCTACACCTTC
TRBJ1-3	-	TRBV7-2	-	CASSLGRGTGNTIYF	TGTGCCAGCAGCTTAGGGCGGGGCACTGGAAACACCATATATTTT
TRBJ2-2	TRBD2	TRBV27	-	CASSLVRGGSNTGELFF	TGTGCCAGCAGTTTAGTCCGTGGCGGGAGTAACACCGGGGAGCTGTTTTTT
TRBJ1-2	TRBD1	TRBV18	-	CASSPGTDFNYGYTF	TGTGCCAGCTCACCAGGGACAGACTTTAACTATGGCTACACCTTC
TRBJ2-1	TRBD2	TRBV18	-	CASSPPMSGRGEQFF	TGTGCCAGCTCACCACCGATGAGCGGGAGGGGGGAGCAGTTCTTC
TRBJ1-4	-	TRBV19	-	CASSSTMSGYEKLFF	TGTGCCAGTAGTTCAACGATGTCAGGTTATGAAAAACTGTTTTTT
TRBJ1-3	TRBD1	TRBV11-3	-	CASSFSRQGFAGNTIYF	TGTGCCAGCAGCTTTAGTAGACAGGGGTTCGCTGGAAACACCATATATTTT